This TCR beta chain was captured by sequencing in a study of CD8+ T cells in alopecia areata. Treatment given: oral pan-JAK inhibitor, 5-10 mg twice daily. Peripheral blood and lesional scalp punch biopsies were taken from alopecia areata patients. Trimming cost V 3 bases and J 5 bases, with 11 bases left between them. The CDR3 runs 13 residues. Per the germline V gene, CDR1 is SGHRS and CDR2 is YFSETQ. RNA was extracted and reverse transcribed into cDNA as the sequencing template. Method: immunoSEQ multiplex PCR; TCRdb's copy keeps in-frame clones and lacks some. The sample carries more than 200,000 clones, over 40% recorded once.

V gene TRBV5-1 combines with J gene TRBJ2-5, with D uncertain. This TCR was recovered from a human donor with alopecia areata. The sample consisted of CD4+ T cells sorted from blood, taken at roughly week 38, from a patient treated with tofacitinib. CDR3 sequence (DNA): TGCGCCAGCAGCTATCGGATAGGCGAGACCCAGTACTTC. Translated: CASSYRIGETQYF. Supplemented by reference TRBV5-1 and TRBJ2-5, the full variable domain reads KAGVTQTPRYLIKTRGQQVTLSCSPISGHRSVSWYQQTPGQGLQFLFEYFSETQRNKGNFPGRFSGRQFSNSRSEMNVSTLELGDSALYLCASSYRIGETQYFGPGTRLLVL.